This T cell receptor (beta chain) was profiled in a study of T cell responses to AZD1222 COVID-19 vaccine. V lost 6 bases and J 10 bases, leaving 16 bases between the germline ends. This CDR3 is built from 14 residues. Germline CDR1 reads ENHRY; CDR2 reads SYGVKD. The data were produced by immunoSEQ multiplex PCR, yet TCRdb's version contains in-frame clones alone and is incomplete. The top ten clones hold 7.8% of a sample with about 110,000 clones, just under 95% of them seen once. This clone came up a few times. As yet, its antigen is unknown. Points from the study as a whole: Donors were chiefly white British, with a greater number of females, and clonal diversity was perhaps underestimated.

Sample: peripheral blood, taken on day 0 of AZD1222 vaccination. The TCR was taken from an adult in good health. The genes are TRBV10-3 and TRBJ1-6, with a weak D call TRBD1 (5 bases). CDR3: CAIRVDTGGSPLHF. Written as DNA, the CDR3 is TGTGCCATCAGAGTGGACACTGGTGGATCACCCCTCCACTTT.